This T cell receptor (beta chain) came from a study of blood T cell repertoires in COVID-19 (dated by TCRdb to 2020 to 2022). For the study in its entirety: The collaborator samples originated in the United States, Italy and Spain and spanned the acute and convalescent phases of COVID-19. The material from the prospective study consisted of cDNA or gDNA derived from T cells, B-cell-depleted T cells, or PBMCs. Deeply sampled blood TCRbeta repertoires from subjects exposed to, actively infected with, or recovered from COVID-19 were included in the dataset. The repertoires were released in a freely available public database meant as a resource for research on the immune response to SARS-CoV-2. The samples were drawn from two sources: the first 160 participants of the ongoing ImmuneRACE study, and 1,200 or so subjects contributed by 6 global collaborators. A de-identified subject ID, COVID-19 status, age in years and sex were almost always included in the sample metadata. Where available, HLA class I and class II types were taken from metadata supplied by the sample provider and were not determined by assay-based typing. Paper-wide results and their limitations: The quantity of clinical and demographic metadata differed by source and by participant and was supplied without curation.

Participants in the prospective study were aged about 18 to 95 years, lived in approximately 26 United States geographic areas, and enrolled through a virtual design. Cohort assignment in the prospective study relied on participant-reported clinical history from a screening survey and a study questionnaire. Exposed participants were defined as having been in contact with someone with a PCR-confirmed or clinician-diagnosed COVID-19 case within 2 weeks of study entry. In the prospective study, mobile phlebotomists collected whole blood, serum and a nasopharyngeal or oropharyngeal swab from each participant. Additional blood draws and questionnaires over an approximately two-month period could optionally be provided by prospective study participants. Blood samples from the prospective study were shipped frozen or at room temperature prior to DNA extraction. The immunoSEQ Assay, a bias-controlled multiplex PCR, was used to amplify TCRbeta CDR3 regions from genomic DNA. Under the source paper's analysis protocol: Within the assay, amplification of reference gene primers was used to estimate how many nucleated cells each sample contained. To quantify the absolute abundance of each unique TCRbeta CDR3 rearrangement, sequence reads were collapsed and filtered. For each sample, productive Simpson clonality was calculated by taking the square root of Simpson's diversity index across productive rearrangements. This is the immuneACCESS table as TCRdb keeps it, with only in-frame sequences that have V and J called. A part of the clones is gone; compared with another copy, unresolved V genes explain less than half, and the rest is unexplained. D and trimming were read from the DNA, whereas the V and J calls and clone size are those reported in that table. This sample lists 150,000 to 200,000 clones; 65% to 85% were detected once. The ten largest clones represent roughly 5.6% of the sample.

Including the terminal cysteine and phenylalanine, the CDR3 comprises 15 residues. CDR3 DNA only is kept here, 45 bases in frame from base 1. In the germline V gene, CDR1 corresponds to WSHSY and CDR2 to SAAADI. Trimming at the junction amounts to 0 bases on V and 0 bases on J, and the germline ends lie 7 bases apart. This clone came up once. Which antigen it targets is not known. Base qualities are not provided; no much larger clone lies one nucleotide away. The TCR sequence derives from a man in his 70s who had been exposed to COVID-19. The sequenced sample consisted of PBMCs or T cells enriched from blood (not recorded which). The rearranged segments are TRBV10-2 and TRBJ2-3; TRBD1 is possibly the D segment (6 matching bases). The nucleotides read TGCGCCAGCAGTGAGTCAAGGGGGAGCACAGATACGCAGTATTTT. This yields the protein CASSESRGSTDTQYF.